Listed here is a single T cell receptor (beta chain). This sample was included in a study of blood T cell repertoires in COVID-19. Across the study: COVID-19 samples from acute and convalescent phases originated in the United States, Italy and Spain. T cells, B-cell-depleted T cells, or PBMCs supplied cDNA or gDNA.

The CDR3 is 13 residues long. CDR1 SGHDT and CDR2 YYEEEE come from the germline V gene. V dropped 2 bases and J dropped 4 bases, with 10 bases sitting between them. Original handling: Nucleated cell number was recorded as an estimate derived from reference gene primer amplification. The protocol was immunoSEQ multiplex PCR, while the TCRdb copy is restricted to in-frame clones and leaves out a portion. V, J and clone size reflect that table, while D and trimming were determined from the DNA. The data contain some 220,000 clones, more than 65% of them singletons. Sequenced input: peripheral blood. This receptor was taken from a man in his forties or fifties with active or convalescent COVID-19. The chain joins TRBV5-6 to TRBJ2-7; weak D call: TRBD1 (6 bases). CDR3 residues: CASSLGGQYEQYV. In DNA form, the CDR3 reads TGTGCCAGCAGCTTAGGGGGACAATACGAGCAGTACGTC.